One sample yielded the 15 T cell receptor beta chains listed below, sequenced in a study of CD8+ T cells in alopecia areata. It was cDNA, reverse transcribed from extracted RNA, that served as the sequencing template. Sequencing was performed with immunoSEQ multiplex PCR; in TCRdb, only in-frame clones are kept and a portion is missing. The table lists 150,000 to 200,000 clones, approximately 55% of them singletons, with 10% to 12% in the top ten. Documented treatment: oral pan-JAK inhibitor, 5-10 mg twice daily. The input for sequencing was CD8+ T cells sorted from blood, taken at week 24, from a patient treated with tofacitinib. The receptor set was obtained from a human donor with alopecia areata.

The chain combines TRBV4-3 with TRBJ1-2, with TRBD1 as a possible D gene (5 bases). The V gene lost 0 bases and the J gene lost 4 bases, with 9 bases spanning the gap. Germline V gene data show CDR1 as LGHNA and CDR2 as YSLEER. The CDR3 extends over 14 amino acids. The CDR3: CASSQDWGSYGYTF. Here the CDR3 DNA reads TGCGCCAGCAGCCAAGATTGGGGGAGCTATGGCTACACCTTC.

The rearrangement joins TRBV7-9 to TRBJ2-6, with no clear D. CDR3 length: 18 residues. Between the trimmed V and J ends, which lost 2 bases and 0 bases, there was a span of 14 bases. Per the germline V gene, CDR1 is SEHNR and CDR2 is FQNEAQ (reference sequence). The CDR3 DNA reads TGTGCCAGCAGCTTAACTCCGATTCTGAGCTCTGGGGCCAACGTCCTGACTTTC. As protein: CASSLTPILSSGANVLTF.

With regard to this clone: The identical CDR3 is also encoded by other nucleotide sequences in the sample. The chain is built from TRBV27 and TRBJ2-1; D uncertain. The germline gives CDR1 MNHEY, CDR2 SMNVEV (reference sequence). Trimming left V 3 bases short and J 7 bases short, with 4 bases between. This CDR3 has 11 residues. The DNA of the CDR3 is TGTGCCAGCAGTTTGAGGAATGAGCAGTTCTTC. Residues: CASSLRNEQFF.

In this sample, this clone turned up many times. This sequence joins TRBV6-1 and TRBJ2-3; tentative D call: TRBD1 (5 bases). Trimming pared 4 bases from V and 0 bases from J, leaving 11 bases between. The length of the CDR3 is 15 residues. Germline V gene data show CDR1 as MNHNS and CDR2 as SASEGT. CDR3 sequence: CASSVQGGSTDTQYF. The CDR3 nucleotides are TGTGCCAGCAGTGTCCAGGGTGGGAGCACAGATACGCAGTATTTT.

The chain carries TRBV6-5 and TRBJ1-4; no definite D call. Trimming cost V 2 bases and J 0 bases, with 4 bases left between them. The CDR3 contains 14 residues. Germline V CDR1 and CDR2: MNHEY, SVGAGI. This CDR3 reads CASSYEATNEKLFF. CDR3 sequence (DNA): TGTGCCAGCAGTTACGAGGCAACTAATGAAAAACTGTTTTTT.

The chain has TRBV5-6 and TRBJ2-3; 11 bases are shared with TRBD2. The CDR3 totals 17 residues. Germline CDR1 is SGHDT and CDR2 is YYEEEE. Trimming at V came to 4 bases and at J to 2 bases, leaving 9 bases not matched to a gene. In nucleotides, the CDR3 is TGTGCCAGCAGCAACGACCCTAGCGGGGGGCACACAGATACGCAGTATTTT. Residues: CASSNDPSGGHTDTQYF. Together with reference TRBV5-6 and TRBJ2-3, the CDR3 gives the full variable domain: DAGVTQSPTHLIKTRGQQVTLRCSPKSGHDTVSWYQQALGQGPQFIFQYYEEEERQRGNFPDRFSGHQFPNYSSELNVNALLLGDSALYLCASSNDPSGGHTDTQYFGPGTRLTVL.

About this clone: The same CDR3 arises from other DNA sequences in this sample as well. The gene calls are TRBV30 and TRBJ1-2; D gene uncertain. The germline CDR1 and CDR2 sequences are GTSNPN and SVGIG (reference sequence). This CDR3 is 12 amino acids long. Deletions cut 4 bases from V and 6 bases from J, with 12 bases between. CDR3: CAWTAGADGYTF. DNA for the CDR3: TGTGCCTGGACCGCAGGAGCGGATGGCTACACCTTC.

The table lists this clone with a few counts. This sequence joins TRBV15 and TRBJ1-1; no clear D gene. CDR1 LNHNV and CDR2 YYDKDF come from the germline V gene (reference sequence). Trimming pared 5 bases from V and 1 base from J, leaving 8 bases between. CDR3 length equals 13 residues. In DNA form, the CDR3 reads TGTGCCACCAGCGATCCGCAGAACACTGAAGCTTTCTTT. Its translation is CATSDPQNTEAFF. Full variable domain (missing parts from reference TRBV15 and TRBJ1-1): DAMVIQNPRYQVTQFGKPVTLSCSQTLNHNVMYWYQQKSSQAPKLLFHYYDKDFNNEADTPDNFQSRRPNTSFCFLDIRSPGLGDTAMYLCATSDPQNTEAFFGQGTRLTVV.

This chain links TRBV9 with TRBJ2-7; no reliable D call. The germline V and J ends were trimmed by 0 bases and 2 bases, with 9 bases remaining between them. Germline CDR1 reads SGDLS; CDR2 reads YYNGEE. CDR3 length equals 14 residues. The CDR3 coding sequence is TGTGCCAGCAGCGTAGATGGGTCCCCCTACGAGCAGTACTTC. Amino acid sequence: CASSVDGSPYEQYF.

This clone appeared once. The chain has TRBV5-1 and TRBJ2-1; TRBD1 might be the D (5 bases). This CDR3 contains 15 residues. The ends were cut back, 0 bases at V and 0 bases at J, with 7 bases in the middle. Germline CDR1 SGHRS, CDR2 YFSETQ. The chain's CDR3 is CASSLAGNSYNEQFF. The CDR3 bases are TGCGCCAGCAGCTTGGCAGGGAACTCCTACAATGAGCAGTTCTTC.

This clone was recorded a few times. The J gene is TRBJ2-3, the V gene TRBV29-1, with TRBD2 identical over 7 bases. Per the germline V gene, CDR1 is SQVTM and CDR2 is ANQGSEA. The CDR3 has 15 amino acids. Germline trimming cut 1 base from V and 9 bases from J; bases unmatched to any gene: 13. CDR3 sequence reads: CSVEASGDSIETQYF. The CDR3 nucleotides are TGCAGCGTTGAAGCTAGCGGAGATAGTATTGAGACGCAGTATTTT.

The gene calls are TRBV29-1 and TRBJ1-1; possible D gene TRBD1, 5 bases. Trimming took off 7 bases at V and 8 bases at J, with 14 bases between the two ends. This CDR3 has 11 residues. The germline V gene encodes CDR1 SQVTM and CDR2 ANQGSEA. The CDR3 nucleotides are TGCAGCGGCGAATGGGGGATAGAAGCTTTCTTT. It translates to CSGEWGIEAFF.

This clone came up a few times. The chain has TRBV6-5 and TRBJ2-2; D remains unclear. The germline V gene encodes CDR1 MNHEY and CDR2 SVGAGI. The CDR3 is 13 amino acids. The germline V and J ends were trimmed by 0 bases and 4 bases, with 3 bases remaining between them. This CDR3 reads CASSYSSTGELFF. Here the CDR3 DNA reads TGTGCCAGCAGTTACTCTAGCACCGGGGAGCTGTTTTTT.

The V and J genes are TRBV10-3 and TRBJ1-2, with D possibly matching TRBD1 (5 bases). V lost 2 bases and J 2 bases, leaving 15 bases between the germline ends. The CDR3 has 16 amino acids. Germline V gene lookup returns CDR1 ENHRY and CDR2 SYGVKD. CDR3 loop: CAISEEGRAMNYGYTF. For the CDR3, the DNA is TGTGCCATCAGTGAGGAGGGCAGGGCGATGAACTATGGCTACACCTTC.

The chain joins TRBV5-6 to TRBJ2-5; D may correspond to TRBD1 or TRBD2 (5 bases each). The CDR3 is 17 residues long. Germline V lookup: CDR1 SGHDT, CDR2 YYEEEE. The ends were cut back, 3 bases at V and 5 bases at J, with 23 bases in the middle. The CDR3 sequence: CASSSQVGTAKMETQYF. Written as DNA, the CDR3 is TGTGCCAGCAGCTCTCAGGTGGGGACGGCGAAAATGGAGACCCAGTACTTC. Filled out from reference TRBV5-6 and TRBJ2-5, the complete variable domain reads DAGVTQSPTHLIKTRGQQVTLRCSPKSGHDTVSWYQQALGQGPQFIFQYYEEEERQRGNFPDRFSGHQFPNYSSELNVNALLLGDSALYLCASSSQVGTAKMETQYFGPGTRLLVL.